This T cell receptor beta chain came from a study of CD8 T cells in Susac syndrome. The J segment lost 3 bases and the V segment lost 2 bases, leaving 9 bases of the junction unmatched. In germline, CDR1 is SEHNR, CDR2 FQNEAQ (reference sequence). This CDR3 spans 16 amino acids. RNA was extracted with the RNeasy kit, and a quantity of roughly 0.5 to 1 ug was reverse transcribed using random hexamers. Using its own MiXCR run on the immunoSEQ multiplex PCR reads, TCRdb lists one record per CDR3 protein. The sample has roughly 200,000 distinct CDR3 sequences, 90% to 95% seen once; the top ten hold approximately 0.11%.

The sample taken for sequencing was CD4+ T cells from PBMCs. The receptor was isolated from a human donor with Susac syndrome. The V call is TRBV7-9, the J call TRBJ2-7; 8 bases line up with TRBD1. The CDR3 sequence is CASSLIGQGALYEQYF. DNA for the CDR3: TGTGCCAGCAGCTTAATAGGGCAGGGGGCCCTCTACGAGCAGTACTTC.